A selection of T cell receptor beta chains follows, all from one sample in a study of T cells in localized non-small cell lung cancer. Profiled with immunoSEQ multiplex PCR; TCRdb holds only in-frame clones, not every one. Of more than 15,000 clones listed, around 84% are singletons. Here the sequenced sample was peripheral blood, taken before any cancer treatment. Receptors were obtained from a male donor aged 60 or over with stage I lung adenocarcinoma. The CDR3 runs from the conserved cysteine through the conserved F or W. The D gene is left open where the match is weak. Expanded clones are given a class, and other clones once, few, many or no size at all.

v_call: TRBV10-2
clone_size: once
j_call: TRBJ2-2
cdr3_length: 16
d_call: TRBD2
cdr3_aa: CASTHSGGAFTGELFF
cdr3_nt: TGCGCCAGCACACATAGCGGGGGGGCTTTTACCGGGGAGCTGTTTTTT

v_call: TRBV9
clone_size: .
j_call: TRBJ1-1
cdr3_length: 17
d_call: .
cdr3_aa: CASSVGLGVGKNTEAFF
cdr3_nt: TGTGCCAGCAGCGTAGGACTTGGCGTTGGTAAGAACACTGAAGCTTTCTTT

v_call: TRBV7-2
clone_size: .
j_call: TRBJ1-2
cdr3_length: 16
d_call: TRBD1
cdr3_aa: CASSLTPGGKDYGYTF
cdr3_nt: TGTGCCAGCAGCTTAACACCAGGGGGAAAAGATTATGGCTACACCTTC

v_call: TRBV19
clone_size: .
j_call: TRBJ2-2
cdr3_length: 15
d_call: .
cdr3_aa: CASSIGRGDTGELFF
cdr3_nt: TGTGCCAGTAGTATTGGCAGGGGGGACACCGGGGAGCTGTTTTTT

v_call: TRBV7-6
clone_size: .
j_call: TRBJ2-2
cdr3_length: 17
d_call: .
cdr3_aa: CASSAVVWGTGAGELFF
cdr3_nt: TGTGCCAGCAGCGCAGTTGTTTGGGGAACGGGGGCCGGGGAGCTGTTTTTT

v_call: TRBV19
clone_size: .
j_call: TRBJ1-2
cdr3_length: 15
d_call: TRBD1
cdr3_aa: CASSTPGEGAYGYTF
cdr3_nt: TGTGCCAGTAGTACCCCCGGGGAGGGGGCATATGGCTACACCTTC

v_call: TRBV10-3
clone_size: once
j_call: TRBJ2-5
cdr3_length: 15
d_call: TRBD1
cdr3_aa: CAISESTGGQETQYF
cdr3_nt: TGTGCCATCAGTGAGTCGACAGGGGGCCAAGAGACCCAGTACTTC

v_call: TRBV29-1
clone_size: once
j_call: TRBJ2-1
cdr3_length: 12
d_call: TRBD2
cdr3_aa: CSVVGGRGEQFF
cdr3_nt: TGCAGCGTTGTGGGTGGGAGGGGTGAGCAGTTCTTC

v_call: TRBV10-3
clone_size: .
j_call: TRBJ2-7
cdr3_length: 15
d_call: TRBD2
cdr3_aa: CAITRTSGGLYEQYF
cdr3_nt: TGTGCCATCACCCGGACTAGCGGGGGTCTGTACGAGCAGTACTTC

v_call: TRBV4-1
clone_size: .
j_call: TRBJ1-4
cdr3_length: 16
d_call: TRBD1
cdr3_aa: CASSQVSRDRDGKLFF
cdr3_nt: TGCGCCAGCAGCCAAGTCTCCCGGGACAGGGACGGAAAACTGTTTTTT

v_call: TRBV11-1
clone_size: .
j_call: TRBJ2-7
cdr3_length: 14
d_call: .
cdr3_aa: CASSPPRRLGEQYF
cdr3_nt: TGTGCCAGCAGCCCCCCGAGGAGACTAGGCGAGCAGTACTTC

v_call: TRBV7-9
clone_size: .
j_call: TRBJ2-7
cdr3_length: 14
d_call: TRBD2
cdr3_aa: CASSFSGGMNEQYF
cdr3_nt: TGTGCCAGCAGCTTTAGCGGGGGTATGAACGAGCAGTACTTC